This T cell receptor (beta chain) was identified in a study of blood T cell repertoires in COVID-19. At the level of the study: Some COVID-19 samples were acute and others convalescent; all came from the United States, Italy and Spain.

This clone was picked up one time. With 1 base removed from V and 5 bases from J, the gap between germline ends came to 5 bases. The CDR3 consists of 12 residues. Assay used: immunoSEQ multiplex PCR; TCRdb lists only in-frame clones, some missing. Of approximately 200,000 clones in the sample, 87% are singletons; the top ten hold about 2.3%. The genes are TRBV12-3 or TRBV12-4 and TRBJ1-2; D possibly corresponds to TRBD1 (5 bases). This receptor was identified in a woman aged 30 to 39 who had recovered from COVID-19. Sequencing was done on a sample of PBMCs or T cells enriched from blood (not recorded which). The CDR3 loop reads CASSLEGYGYTF. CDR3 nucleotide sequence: TGTGCCAGCAGTTTAGAGGGGTATGGCTACACCTTC.